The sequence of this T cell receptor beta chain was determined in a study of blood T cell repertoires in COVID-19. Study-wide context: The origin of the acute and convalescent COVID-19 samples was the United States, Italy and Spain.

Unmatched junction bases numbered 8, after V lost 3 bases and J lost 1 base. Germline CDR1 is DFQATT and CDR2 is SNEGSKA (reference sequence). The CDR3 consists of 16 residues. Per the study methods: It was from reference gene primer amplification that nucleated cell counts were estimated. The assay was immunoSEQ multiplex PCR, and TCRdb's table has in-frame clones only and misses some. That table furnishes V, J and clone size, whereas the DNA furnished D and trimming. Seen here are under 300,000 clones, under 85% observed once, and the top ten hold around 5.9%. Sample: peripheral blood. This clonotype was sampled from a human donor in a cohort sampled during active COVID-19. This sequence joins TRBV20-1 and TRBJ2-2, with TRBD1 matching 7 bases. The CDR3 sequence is CSASSTGALNTGELFF. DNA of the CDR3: TGCAGTGCTAGTTCTACAGGGGCCCTGAACACCGGGGAGCTGTTTTTT.